This paragraph covers one T cell receptor (beta chain) sequence. The antigen is undetermined. The data stem from a study of CD8+ T cells in alopecia areata. Across the study: Patients received oral tofacitinib, 5 to 10 mg twice daily, for moderate-to-severe alopecia areata.

Extraction of RNA preceded its reverse transcription into cDNA, which served as the sequencing template. Clones were sequenced by immunoSEQ multiplex PCR, and TCRdb holds only the in-frame ones, with some missing. The sample gives about 100,000 clones, 84% of which show up once; around 25% is in the top ten. Treatment indicated: oral pan-JAK inhibitor, 5-10 mg twice daily. J gave up 6 bases and V 5 bases, and 16 bases lay outside the gene matches. This CDR3 has 17 residues. Germline V gene data show CDR1 as SEHNR and CDR2 as FQNEAQ (reference sequence). Findings of the study overall: Lesional tissue from the scalp (especially in alopecia totalis/universalis) showed higher clonality than normal scalp.

Material: CD8+ T cells sorted from blood, obtained at week 24, from a patient treated with tofacitinib. This receptor was identified in a human donor with alopecia areata. The J gene is TRBJ2-1, the V gene TRBV7-9; TRBD2 aligns across 7 bases. The CDR3 is CASSNIVGLAASNEQFF. CDR3 sequence (DNA): TGTGCCAGCAGCAATATCGTGGGGCTAGCGGCGAGCAATGAGCAGTTCTTC.